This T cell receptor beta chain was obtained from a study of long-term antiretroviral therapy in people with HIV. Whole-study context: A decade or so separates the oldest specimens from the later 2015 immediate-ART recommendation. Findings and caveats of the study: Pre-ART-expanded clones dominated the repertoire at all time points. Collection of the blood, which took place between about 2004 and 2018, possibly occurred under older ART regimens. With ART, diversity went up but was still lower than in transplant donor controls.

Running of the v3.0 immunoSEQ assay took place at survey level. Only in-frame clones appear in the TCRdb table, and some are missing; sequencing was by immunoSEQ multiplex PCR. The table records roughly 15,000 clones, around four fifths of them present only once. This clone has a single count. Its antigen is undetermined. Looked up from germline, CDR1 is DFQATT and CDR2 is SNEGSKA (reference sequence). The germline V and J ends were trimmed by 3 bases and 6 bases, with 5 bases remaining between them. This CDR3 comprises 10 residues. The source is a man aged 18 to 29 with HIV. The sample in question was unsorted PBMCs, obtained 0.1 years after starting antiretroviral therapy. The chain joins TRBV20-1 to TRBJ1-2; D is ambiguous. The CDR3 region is CSASQNGYTF. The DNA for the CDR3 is TGCAGTGCTAGCCAAAATGGCTACACCTTC.